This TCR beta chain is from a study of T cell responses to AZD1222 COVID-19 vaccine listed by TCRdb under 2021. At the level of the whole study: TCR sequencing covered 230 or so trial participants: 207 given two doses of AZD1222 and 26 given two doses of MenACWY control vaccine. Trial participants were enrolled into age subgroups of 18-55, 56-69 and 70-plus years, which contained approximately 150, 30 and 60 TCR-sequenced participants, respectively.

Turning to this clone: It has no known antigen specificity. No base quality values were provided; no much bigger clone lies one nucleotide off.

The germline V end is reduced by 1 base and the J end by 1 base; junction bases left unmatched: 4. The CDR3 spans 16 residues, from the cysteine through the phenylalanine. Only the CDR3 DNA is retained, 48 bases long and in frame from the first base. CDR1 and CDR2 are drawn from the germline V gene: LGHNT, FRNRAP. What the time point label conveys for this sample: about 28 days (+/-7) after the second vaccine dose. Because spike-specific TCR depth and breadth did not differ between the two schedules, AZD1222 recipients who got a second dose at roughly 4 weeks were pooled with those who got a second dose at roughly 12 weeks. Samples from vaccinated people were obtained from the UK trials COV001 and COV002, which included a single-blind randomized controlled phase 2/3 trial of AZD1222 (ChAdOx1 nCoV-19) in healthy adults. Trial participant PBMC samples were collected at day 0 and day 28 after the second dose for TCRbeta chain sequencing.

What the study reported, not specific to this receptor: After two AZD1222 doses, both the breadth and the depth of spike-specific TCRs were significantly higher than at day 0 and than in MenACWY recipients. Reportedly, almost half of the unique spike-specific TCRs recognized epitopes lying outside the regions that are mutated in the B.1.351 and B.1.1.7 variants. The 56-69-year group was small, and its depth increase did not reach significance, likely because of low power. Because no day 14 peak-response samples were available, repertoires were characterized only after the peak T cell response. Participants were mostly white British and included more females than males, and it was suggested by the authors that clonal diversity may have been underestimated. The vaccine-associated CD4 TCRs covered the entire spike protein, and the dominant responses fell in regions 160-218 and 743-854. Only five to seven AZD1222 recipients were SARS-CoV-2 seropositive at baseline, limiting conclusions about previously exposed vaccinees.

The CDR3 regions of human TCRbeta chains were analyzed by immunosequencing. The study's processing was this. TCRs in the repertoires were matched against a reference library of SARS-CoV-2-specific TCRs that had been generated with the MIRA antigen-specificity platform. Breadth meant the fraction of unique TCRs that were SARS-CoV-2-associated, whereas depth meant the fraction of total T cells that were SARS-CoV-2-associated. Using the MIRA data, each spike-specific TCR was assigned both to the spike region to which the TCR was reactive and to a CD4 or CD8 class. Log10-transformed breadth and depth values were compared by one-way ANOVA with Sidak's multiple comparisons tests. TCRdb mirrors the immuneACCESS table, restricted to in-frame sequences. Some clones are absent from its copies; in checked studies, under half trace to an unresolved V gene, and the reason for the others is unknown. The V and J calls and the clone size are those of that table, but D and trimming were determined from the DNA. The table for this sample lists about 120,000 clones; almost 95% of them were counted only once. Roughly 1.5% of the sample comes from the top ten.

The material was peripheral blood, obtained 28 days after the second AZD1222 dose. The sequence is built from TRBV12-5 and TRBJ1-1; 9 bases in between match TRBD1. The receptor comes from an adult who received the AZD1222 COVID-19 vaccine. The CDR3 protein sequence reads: CASGLAEQGANTEAFF. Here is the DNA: TGTGCTAGTGGTTTGGCCGAACAGGGGGCGAACACTGAAGCTTTCTTT.